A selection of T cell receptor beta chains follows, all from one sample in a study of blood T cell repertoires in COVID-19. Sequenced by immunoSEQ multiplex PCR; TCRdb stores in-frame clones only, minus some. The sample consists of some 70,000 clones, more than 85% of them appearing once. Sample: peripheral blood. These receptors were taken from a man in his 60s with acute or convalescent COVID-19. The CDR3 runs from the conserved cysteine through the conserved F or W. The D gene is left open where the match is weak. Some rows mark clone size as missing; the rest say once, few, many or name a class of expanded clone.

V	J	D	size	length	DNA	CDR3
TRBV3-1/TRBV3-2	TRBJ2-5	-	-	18	TGTGCCAGCAGCCAAGAAAGCCCCACGACTAGTATCCAAGAGACCCAGTACTTC	CASSQESPTTSIQETQYF
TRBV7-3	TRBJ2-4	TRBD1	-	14	TGTGCCAGCAGACCCGGGACAGGGGATAACATTCAGTACTTC	CASRPGTGDNIQYF
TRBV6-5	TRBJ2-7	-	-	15	TGTGCCAGCAGTTACTCGGGACTCGCCCCCTACGAGCAGTACTTC	CASSYSGLAPYEQYF
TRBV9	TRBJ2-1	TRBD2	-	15	TGTGCCAGCAGCGTACTTGGGACTAGCTTCGGTGAGCAGTTCTTC	CASSVLGTSFGEQFF
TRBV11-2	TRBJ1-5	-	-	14	TGTGCCAGCAGCATTGACAGCAGCAATCAGCCCCAGCATTTT	CASSIDSSNQPQHF
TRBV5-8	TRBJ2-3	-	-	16	TGTGCCAGCAGCCAGGTTGGACACGCTAGCACAGATACGCAGTATTTT	CASSQVGHASTDTQYF
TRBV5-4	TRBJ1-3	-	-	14	TGTGCCACCTCCTCGCAGGGCTCTGGAAACACCATATATTTT	CATSSQGSGNTIYF
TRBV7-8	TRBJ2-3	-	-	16	TGTGCCAGCAGCCACTCCGACGAAGGAGGGCAAGATACGCAGTATTTT	CASSHSDEGGQDTQYF
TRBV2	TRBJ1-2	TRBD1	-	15	TGTGCCAGCAGTGAAATGGGCCGACAGGGGACCGGCTACACCTTC	CASSEMGRQGTGYTF
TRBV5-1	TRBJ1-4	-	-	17	TGCGCCAGCAGACTTGGAGGACGGCCTGTGGCTAATGAAAAACTGTTTTTT	CASRLGGRPVANEKLFF
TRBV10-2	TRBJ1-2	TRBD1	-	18	TGCGCCAGCAGTGAGACGGGGGGACAGGGGGGTCGTTCGCGTGGCTACACCTTC	CASSETGGQGGRSRGYTF
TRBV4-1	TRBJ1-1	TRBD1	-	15	TGCGCCAGCAGCCAAGATGGACAGGGTAACACTGAAGCTTTCTTT	CASSQDGQGNTEAFF
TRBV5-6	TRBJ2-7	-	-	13	TGTGCCAGCAGCAGGCAGGCTACCTACGAGCAGTACTTC	CASSRQATYEQYF
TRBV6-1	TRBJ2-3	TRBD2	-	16	TGTGCCAGCAGTGCTACTAGCGGGAGAGGTGCAGATACGCAGTATTTT	CASSATSGRGADTQYF
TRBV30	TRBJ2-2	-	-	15	TGTGCCTGGAGTGTACTTGGGCCGCACACCGGGGAGCTGTTTTTT	CAWSVLGPHTGELFF
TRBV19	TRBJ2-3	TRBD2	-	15	TGTGCCAGTAGTTCGACCGGGACTAGAGGAGATACGCAGTATTTT	CASSSTGTRGDTQYF
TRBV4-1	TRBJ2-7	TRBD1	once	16	TGCGCCAGCAGCCAAGGTCCGTCGACAGGGGCCTACGAGCAGTACTTC	CASSQGPSTGAYEQYF
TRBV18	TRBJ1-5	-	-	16	TGTGCCAGCACTTTGGCGGGGGGGACGAGTAAGGAGCCCCAGCATTTT	CASTLAGGTSKEPQHF
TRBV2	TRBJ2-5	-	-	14	TGTGCCAGCACTGGACAGACGATCCAAGAGACCCAGTACTTC	CASTGQTIQETQYF
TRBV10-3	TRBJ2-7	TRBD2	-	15	TGTGCCATCAGTGAGTCCGGGAGGAGCTCCTACGAGCAGTACTTC	CAISESGRSSYEQYF
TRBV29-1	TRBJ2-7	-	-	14	TGCAGCGCTAACACTACAGGGATCGGCTACGAGCAGTACTTC	CSANTTGIGYEQYF
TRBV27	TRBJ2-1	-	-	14	TGTGCCAGCAGGCGGGACTTAAGATACAATGAGCAGTTCTTC	CASRRDLRYNEQFF
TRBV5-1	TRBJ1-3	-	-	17	TGCGCCAGCAGCTTTTCCACCCTAGCAGGGGCTGGAAACACCATATATTTT	CASSFSTLAGAGNTIYF
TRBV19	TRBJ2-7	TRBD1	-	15	TGTGCCAGTAGTATTACTGGGACAGGTACTCGCGGGCAGTACTTC	CASSITGTGTRGQYF
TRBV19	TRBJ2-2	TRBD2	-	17	TGTGCCAGTAGTCGGACTAGCGGGAGAGTAGTAGCCGGGGAGCTGTTTTTT	CASSRTSGRVVAGELFF
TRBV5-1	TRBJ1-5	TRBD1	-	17	TGCGCCAGCAGCGCGTACGGGACAGGGTTTAGCAATCAGCCCCAGCATTTT	CASSAYGTGFSNQPQHF
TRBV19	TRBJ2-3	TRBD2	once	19	TGTGCCAGTAGTCTAATGGGACTAGCGGGGGGGCTTAGCACAGATACGCAGTATTTT	CASSLMGLAGGLSTDTQYF
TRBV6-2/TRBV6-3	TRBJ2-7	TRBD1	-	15	TGTGCCAGCAGTGTTACAGGGGGCGCCGACGGCGAGCAGTACTTC	CASSVTGGADGEQYF
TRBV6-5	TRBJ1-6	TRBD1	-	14	TGTGCCAGCACGGGACAGCTTTATAATTCACCCCTCCACTTT	CASTGQLYNSPLHF
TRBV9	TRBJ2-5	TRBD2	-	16	TGTGCCAGCAGCCCCCGGGAGGGTGGCTTCCAAGAGACCCAGTACTTC	CASSPREGGFQETQYF
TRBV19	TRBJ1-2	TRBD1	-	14	TGTGCCAGTAGGGAGGGACAGGATGGCTATGGCTACACCTTC	CASREGQDGYGYTF
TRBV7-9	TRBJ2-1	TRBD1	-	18	TGTGCCAGCAGTACTTCACGACAGGGGCTAAGCTCCTACAATGAGCAGTTCTTC	CASSTSRQGLSSYNEQFF
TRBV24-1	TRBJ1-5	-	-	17	TGTGCCACCAGTGACCCAGCCACGGGGGGGATTATGCAGCCCCAGCATTTT	CATSDPATGGIMQPQHF
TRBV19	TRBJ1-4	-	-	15	TGTGCCAGTAGTATCTCGGTTCAAACTAATGAAAAACTGTTTTTT	CASSISVQTNEKLFF
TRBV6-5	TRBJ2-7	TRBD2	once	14	TGTGCCAGCAGCCCGGGGGGGGGCCTTGGAGAGCAGTACTTC	CASSPGGGLGEQYF
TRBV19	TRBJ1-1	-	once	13	TGTGCCAGTAGTCCCTTGGGGGGGACAGAAGCTTTCTTT	CASSPLGGTEAFF